The 18 T cell receptor beta chains listed next were all sequenced from one sample in a study of blood T cells in healthy people across ages. Sample-barcoded 5' priming and a J-beta primer mix drove a second PCR of roughly 6 to 12 cycles. TCRdb fed the 5' RACE reads into MiXCR, producing one record per CDR3 protein. The sample carries approximately 800,000 distinct CDR3 sequences, 20% to 25% recorded once. These data also formed part of another study, on T cells of mothers and their children.

The sample comprised blood. These receptors all come from a boy younger than 18 in good health.

Of note for this clonotype: The junction differs from germline at one of its ends, possibly a read error. The rearrangement uses TRBV6-1 and TRBJ1-1; unclear D gene. Per the germline V gene, CDR1 is MNHNS and CDR2 is SASEGT. The CDR3 covers 11 residues. The CDR3 region has the DNA TGTGCCACCACCCCAGTGACTGAAGCTCTCTTT. It codes for CATTPVTEALF.

This clonotype was seen only a few times. The V call is TRBV6-6, the J call TRBJ2-3, with 8 bases fitting TRBD1. This CDR3 has 15 residues. Germline-derived CDR1 and CDR2 are MNHNY and SVGAGI (reference sequence). J gave up 2 bases and V 8 bases, and 9 bases lay outside the gene matches. The CDR3 loop reads CASEMDREYTDTQYF. Written as DNA, the CDR3 is TGTGCCAGCGAAATGGACAGGGAGTACACAGATACGCAGTATTTT.

This clonotype was seen a few times. J is TRBJ2-5 and V is TRBV7-8; D unresolved. Germline V lookup: CDR1 SGHVS, CDR2 FQNEAQ. The CDR3 covers 16 residues. Deletions cut 1 base from V and 0 bases from J, with 12 bases between. The CDR3 reads CASSLVLTGNQETQYF. CDR3 coding DNA: TGTGCCAGCAGCTTAGTTCTCACCGGAAACCAAGAGACCCAGTACTTC.

The chain recombines TRBV29-1 with TRBJ2-1; 13 bases are a match to TRBD2. The junction had 19 bases not matched to a gene; V was cut back by 6 bases and J by 5 bases. CDR1 is SQVTM, CDR2 ANQGSEA, per germline. CDR3 length equals 19 residues. The DNA of the CDR3 is TGCAGCGTCTTAGGACTAGCGGGAGTACCAACGGGGAGTGACAATGAGCAGTTCTTC. It encodes CSVLGLAGVPTGSDNEQFF.

The V call is TRBV12-3 or TRBV12-4, the J call TRBJ2-3; D unclear. The V gene lost 3 bases and the J gene lost 14 bases, with 12 bases spanning the gap. This CDR3 region has 11 residues. CDR3: CASSLVGPRYF. The CDR3, as DNA: TGTGCCAGCAGTTTGGTAGGCCCTCGGTATTTT.

In the case of this clonotype: The junction departs from the called germline gene at one end, perhaps through a read error. V is TRBV20-1 and J is TRBJ2-5; TRBD2 matches at 8 bases. The tail of the sequence fits TRBJ2-7 better, so the J call may be wrong. Germline lookup yields CDR1 DFQATT and CDR2 SNEGSKA (reference sequence). The CDR3 length is 18 residues. CDR3 protein: CSARGQGYSGTSPYEQYF. DNA for the CDR3: TGCAGTGCGAGAGGCCAGGGGTATAGCGGGACCTCGCCCTACGAGCAGTACTTC.

The chain recombines TRBV20-1 with TRBJ1-5; tentatively, D is TRBD1 (5 bases). The length of the CDR3 is 13 residues. The V gene's germline CDR1 is DFQATT and CDR2 SNEGSKA (reference sequence). V lost 5 bases, J lost 5 bases, and 13 bases lay in between. This CDR3 reads CSAPAGGYQPQHF. For the CDR3, the DNA is TGCAGTGCTCCCGCTGGGGGGTATCAGCCCCAGCATTTT.

Only a few counts were recorded for this clonotype. This chain joins TRBV9 and TRBJ2-1; the match to TRBD2 covers 9 bases. CDR1 SGDLS and CDR2 YYNGEE come from the germline V gene. The V gene end was trimmed by 6 bases and the J gene end by 8 bases; junction bases not matched to a gene: 9. The length of the CDR3 is 14 residues. CDR3 sequence: CASTATSGSHEQFF. The CDR3 DNA is TGTGCCAGCACTGCTACTAGCGGGTCCCATGAGCAGTTCTTC.

The chain combines TRBV20-1 with TRBJ2-7; D gene ambiguous. Germline values: CDR1 DFQATT, CDR2 SNEGSKA (reference sequence). V lost 5 bases to trimming and J lost 6 bases, with 8 bases between them. This CDR3 spans 10 amino acids. The CDR3 DNA is TGCAGTGCTTATACTACCGAGCAGTACTTC. Its translation: CSAYTTEQYF.

This clonotype was seen a single time. The V gene is TRBV18, the J gene TRBJ1-4; D is possibly TRBD1 (5 bases). The germline CDR1 and CDR2 sequences are KGHSH and LQKENI. This CDR3 comprises 15 residues. Trimming removed 4 bases from V and 6 bases from J, with 15 bases in between. CDR3 bases: TGTGCCAGCTCACGTACGTGGGGCGCGGATGAAAAACTGTTTTTT. Translating it yields CASSRTWGADEKLFF.

The chain has TRBV6-5 and TRBJ1-2; D unclear. The V gene lost 3 bases and the J gene lost 4 bases, with 9 bases spanning the gap. This CDR3 has 13 residues. From germline, CDR1 is MNHEY and CDR2 SVGAGI. CDR3 in DNA: TGTGCCAGCAGTTATGGCGGTTCCTATGGCTACACCTTC. Its protein is CASSYGGSYGYTF.

This clonotype was counted between two and nine times. An end of the junction does not agree with germline; a read error may underlie this. The chain recombines TRBV4-3 with TRBJ2-5, with 12 bases aligning to TRBD2. Germline values: CDR1 LGHNA, CDR2 YSLEER. The CDR3 length is 13 residues. The CDR3 bases are TGCGTCAGCTCTAGACTAGCGGGGGAAGAGCAGTACTTC. This gives the protein CVSSRLAGEEQYF.

V gene TRBV7-9 combines with J gene TRBJ1-2; perhaps TRBD1 as D (5 bases). Germline loops: CDR1 SEHNR, CDR2 FQNEAQ (reference sequence). V was pared by 4 bases and J by 7 bases, with 13 bases between. The CDR3 spans 13 residues. The CDR3 DNA is TGTGCCAGCAGCTCCAGGGAGTTAGGTGGCTACACCTTC. Encoded protein: CASSSRELGGYTF.

This chain joins TRBV12-3 or TRBV12-4 and TRBJ2-3; TRBD1 agrees at 8 bases. The closer fit of TRBJ1-5 to the DNA end suggests the J call may be wrong. CDR3 length equals 14 residues. CDR3 DNA: TGTGCCAGCTCGCGTAGCCAGGGGGCAGATACGCAGCATTTT. Its translation: CASSRSQGADTQHF.

The chain recombines TRBV19 with TRBJ1-1; D is uncertain. The ends were cut back, 8 bases at V and 1 base at J, with 5 bases in the middle. This CDR3 has 11 residues. Germline loops: CDR1 LNHDA, CDR2 SQIVND (reference sequence). The CDR3: CASAENTEAFF. CDR3 coding DNA: TGTGCCAGTGCGGAGAACACTGAAGCTTTCTTT.

This clonotype was seen a handful of times. The chain joins TRBV7-9 to TRBJ1-1, with D tentatively TRBD1 (6 bases). The CDR3 contains 17 residues. Germline V CDR1 and CDR2: SEHNR, FQNEAQ (reference sequence). V was pared by 0 bases and J by 1 base, with 15 bases between. CDR3 region: CASSLARMTGRNTEAFF. CDR3 DNA sequence: TGTGCCAGCAGCTTAGCCAGAATGACAGGCAGGAACACTGAAGCTTTCTTT.

This clonotype has only a few counts. The V and J genes are TRBV6-1 and TRBJ1-3; 8 nucleotides match TRBD1. V trimming: 10 bases; J trimming: 0 bases; junction bases outside the gene matches: 17. The CDR3 is 18 residues long. Germline CDR1 reads MNHNS; CDR2 reads SASEGT. The CDR3 sequence: CATTGGNRGTFSGNTIYF. The CDR3 DNA reads TGTGCCACAACAGGGGGTAACAGGGGGACCTTCTCTGGAAACACCATATATTTT.

This clonotype came up a few times. The genes are TRBV27 and TRBJ2-1; tentatively, D is TRBD1 (6 bases). V was clipped by 2 bases and J by 7 bases, with 12 bases between them. The CDR3 has 14 amino acids. Looked up from germline, CDR1 is MNHEY and CDR2 is SMNVEV (reference sequence). The CDR3 region has the DNA TGTGCCAGCAGTTTAATTGGACAGCGGAATGAGCAGTTCTTC. Translation gives CASSLIGQRNEQFF.